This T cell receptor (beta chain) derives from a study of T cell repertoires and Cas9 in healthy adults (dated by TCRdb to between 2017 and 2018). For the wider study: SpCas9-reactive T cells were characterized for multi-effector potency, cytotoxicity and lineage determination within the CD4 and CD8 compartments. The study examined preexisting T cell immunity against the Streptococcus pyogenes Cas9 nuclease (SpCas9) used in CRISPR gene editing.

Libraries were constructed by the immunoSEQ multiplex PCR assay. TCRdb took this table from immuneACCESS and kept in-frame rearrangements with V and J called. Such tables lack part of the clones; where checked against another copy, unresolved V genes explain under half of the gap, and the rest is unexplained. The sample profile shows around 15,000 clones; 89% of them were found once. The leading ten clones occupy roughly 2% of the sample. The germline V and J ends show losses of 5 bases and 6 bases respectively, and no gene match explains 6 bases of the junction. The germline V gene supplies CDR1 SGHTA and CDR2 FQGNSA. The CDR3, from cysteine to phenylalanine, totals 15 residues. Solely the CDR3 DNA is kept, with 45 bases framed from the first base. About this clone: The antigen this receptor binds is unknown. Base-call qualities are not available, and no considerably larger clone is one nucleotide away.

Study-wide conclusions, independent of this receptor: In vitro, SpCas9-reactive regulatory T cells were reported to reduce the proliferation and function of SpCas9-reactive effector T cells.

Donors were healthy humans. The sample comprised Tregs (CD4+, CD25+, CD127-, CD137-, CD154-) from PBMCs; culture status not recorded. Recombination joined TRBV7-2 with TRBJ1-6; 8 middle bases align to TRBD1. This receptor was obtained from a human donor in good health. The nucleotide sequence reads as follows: TGTGCCAGCAGCAGCCGGACAGGGCCTAATTCACCCCTCCACTTT. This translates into CASSSRTGPNSPLHF.